The entry below describes one TCR beta chain. There are a few counts of this clone. It lacks a known antigen. Per-base quality was not reported, and no clone a single base away is much larger than it. This entry comes from a study of PD-L1 blockade in urothelial cancer (dated 2017 in TCRdb). For context, the study as a whole: Therapy was started in the mid-2010s for all patients, and atezolizumab 1,200 mg was administered intravenously every 3 weeks. About 90% of the 29 patients were identified as males with urothelial cancer of bladder origin, and a prior smoking history was reported by 18 of 29 patients. Patients had an ECOG performance status of 0 or 1 and had received between 0 and 3 prior chemotherapy regimens. Blood samples were analyzed at 3 weeks after treatment start (second dose) and at 6 weeks after treatment start. A median of 141,255 T cells and some 84,000 unique TCRs was obtained from blood samples, and a median clonality of approximately 0.086 was observed. An exploratory multi-omic analysis was conducted of the somatic, immune and clinical correlates of response to PD-L1 blockade with atezolizumab in urothelial cancer. TCR sequencing covered pretreatment tumor samples and matched, serially collected peripheral blood taken before and after atezolizumab treatment. Durable clinical benefit was defined as progression-free survival longer than 6 months, and TCR features were also tested against progression-free and overall survival. In the same patients who had TCR sequencing, pretreatment tumors also underwent whole exome sequencing and RNA sequencing. Durable clinical benefit was achieved by nine patients and was not achieved by 20 patients. Some 30 patients had pretreatment blood TCR-seq, roughly 25 had at least one posttreatment blood collection, and roughly 25 had tumor TCR-seq.

The CDR3 runs 13 residues from the cysteine to the phenylalanine. The read is trimmed to its CDR3 DNA, 39 bases read in frame from base 1. According to the germline V gene, CDR1 reads MNHNS and CDR2 reads SASEGT. The junction carries 17 bases between V and J, which are trimmed by 5 bases and 9 bases respectively. Points the paper makes about the study in general: Among patients with durable benefit, tumor-associated TCR clones showed greater expansion in peripheral blood 3 weeks after treatment started (n of about 21, p = 0.022). A pretreatment peripheral blood TCR clonality below the median was linked to improved progression-free and overall survival. Because the sample size was small (n ≈ 27) and many exploratory analyses were performed, the results are intended to be hypothesis-generating.

Synthetic TCR analog templates were spiked into each PCR so that absolute template abundance could be estimated from read counts. TCRbeta CDR3 regions were amplified from genomic DNA with bias-controlled V and J gene primers using the immunoSEQ assay. Sequencing of rearranged TCRbeta segments was performed at approximately 20X coverage. Per the authors' processing: Sequencing errors were corrected by clustering and CDR3s were annotated against IMGT to assign V, D and J genes. Downstream analyses used only productive TCRbeta rearrangements, leaving out any out-of-frame or stop-codon sequences. To compute clonality, Shannon entropy was normalized by the log of the number of unique productive sequences and then subtracted from one. Clones differing between time points or between blood and tumor were identified by Fisher's exact test with Benjamini-Hochberg correction at adjusted p below 0.01. TCRdb limited this immuneACCESS table to in-frame rearrangements with V and J called. A share of clones is missing; checked studies link under half to unresolved V genes, and the rest is unexplained. V and J calls and clone size come straight from that table; D and trimming were deduced from the DNA. The sample yields under 120,000 clones; about 85% were counted once. Jointly, the top ten make up about 2.4% of the sample.

The cohort included roughly 30 patients with locally advanced or metastatic urothelial carcinoma who were treated at Memorial Sloan Kettering on a trial protocol. Peripheral blood mononuclear cells were collected from each patient pretreatment and during treatment, giving between 1 and 8 total time points per patient. The Qiagen DNeasy Blood extraction kit was used to purify genomic DNA from total PBMCs and tumor samples. Collected pretreatment and during treatment, PBMCs were isolated and stored as previously described. Recombination linked TRBV6-1 to TRBJ2-7; TRBD2 is possibly the D segment (8 matching bases). Material: PBMCs, obtained around atezolizumab (anti-PD-L1) treatment. The origin of this receptor is a man aged 50 to 60 with urothelial cancer. The DNA sequence reads TGTGCCAGCAGTTCCGGGACTAGGACAGGGCAGTACTTC. It translates to CASSSGTRTGQYF.